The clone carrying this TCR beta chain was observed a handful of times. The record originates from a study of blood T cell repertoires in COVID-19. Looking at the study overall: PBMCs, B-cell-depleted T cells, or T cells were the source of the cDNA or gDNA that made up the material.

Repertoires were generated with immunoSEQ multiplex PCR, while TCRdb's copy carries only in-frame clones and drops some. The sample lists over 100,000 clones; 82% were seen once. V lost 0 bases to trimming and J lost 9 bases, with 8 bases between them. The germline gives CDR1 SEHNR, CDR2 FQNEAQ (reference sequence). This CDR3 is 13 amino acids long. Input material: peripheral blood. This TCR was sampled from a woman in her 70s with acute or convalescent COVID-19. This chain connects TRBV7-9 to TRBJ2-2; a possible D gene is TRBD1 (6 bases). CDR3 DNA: TGTGCCAGCAGCTTAGCGACAGGCTGGGAGCTGTTTTTT. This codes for CASSLATGWELFF.